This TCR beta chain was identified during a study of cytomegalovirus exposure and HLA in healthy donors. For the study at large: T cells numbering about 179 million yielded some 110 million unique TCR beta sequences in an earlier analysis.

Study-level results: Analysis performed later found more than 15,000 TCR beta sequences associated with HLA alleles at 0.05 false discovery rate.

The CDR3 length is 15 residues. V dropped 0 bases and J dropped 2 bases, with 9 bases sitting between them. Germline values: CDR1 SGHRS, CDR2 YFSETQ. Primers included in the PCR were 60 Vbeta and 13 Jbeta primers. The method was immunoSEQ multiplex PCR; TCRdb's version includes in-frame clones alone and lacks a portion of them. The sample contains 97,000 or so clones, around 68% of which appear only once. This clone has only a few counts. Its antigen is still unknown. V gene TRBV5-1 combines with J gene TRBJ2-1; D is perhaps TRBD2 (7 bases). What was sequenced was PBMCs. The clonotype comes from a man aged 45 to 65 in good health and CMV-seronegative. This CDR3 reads CASSLAGGAYNEQFF. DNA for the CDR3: TGCGCCAGCAGCTTGGCGGGGGGCGCCTACAATGAGCAGTTCTTC.